The clone carrying this TCR beta chain occurred many times. With 4 bases removed from V and 6 bases from J, the gap between germline ends came to 10 bases. Germline V gene lookup returns CDR1 SGHTS and CDR2 YDEGEE. The CDR3 loop spans 13 amino acids. The sample belongs to a study of T-cell reconstitution after alpha-beta-depleted transplantation in children. Unique molecular identifiers were incorporated during preparation of the TCRbeta library. One entry per CDR3 protein results from TCRdb running MiXCR on the PCR reads. The table lists more than 90,000 distinct CDR3 sequences, approximately 8.4% of them singletons.

The material was PBMCs from the stem cell graft donor, obtained from the stem cell graft. This TCR derives from a human donor who donated a stem cell graft to a child with congenital amegakaryocytic thrombocytopenia. The chain has TRBV5-8 and TRBJ2-2; D may correspond to TRBD1 or TRBD2 (6 bases each). The CDR3 protein is CASSLRGAGELFF. The CDR3, as DNA: TGTGCCAGCAGCCTGAGGGGGGCCGGGGAGCTGTTTTTT.